This paragraph covers one T cell receptor (beta chain) sequence. Antigen unknown. The record originates from a study of shared clonotypes between healthy human individuals. Whole-study findings and limits: Non-shared clonotypes showed lower generation probabilities than clonotypes common to all four donors.

V dropped 4 bases and J dropped 9 bases, with 12 bases sitting between them. CDR1 is LNHDA and CDR2 is SQIVND in the germline V gene (reference sequence). CDR3 length: 12 amino acids. Some clones are missing from TCRdb's copy, which holds only in-frame ones; the method was immunoSEQ multiplex PCR. Of approximately 710,000 clones listed, about 92% are singletons. V and J are TRBV19 and TRBJ1-1; perhaps TRBD1 as D (5 bases). The clonotype originates from a man younger than 35 in good health. Some clones in this sample may be carry-over from other donors' samples. The sequenced sample was memory CD8+ T cells from PBMCs. Subset reported: CD45RO+ cells pooled with CCR7-negative TemRA cells. The CDR3 sequence: CASSTGATKAFF. CDR3 nucleotides: TGTGCCAGTAGTACCGGGGCTACCAAAGCTTTCTTT.